Below, 26 T cell receptor beta chains from the same sample are listed, as sequenced in a study of T cells after yellow fever vaccination (dated by TCRdb to between 2018 and 2021). What the treatment or condition label conveys for this sample: live attenuated yellow fever vaccine strain. The library was generated by 5' RACE. TCRdb lists the instrument as Illumina NovaSeq 6000. TCRdb trimmed public reads at Q25 via fastp, called clones via MiXCR and kept in-frame beta chains. For every CDR3 protein sequence, its rows merge into one entry that carries the most common genes and DNA. Recorded for this sample are roughly 330,000 distinct CDR3 sequences; approximately 4% of them occurred a single time. Of the sample, around 24% falls within the top ten clones. The sample was PBMCs, taken 5 days after the yellow fever booster vaccination. The receptors come from a man aged 18-30 years who received the YFV17D yellow fever vaccine.

V gene TRBV15 combines with J gene TRBJ2-2, with D tentatively TRBD1 or TRBD2 (5 bases each). V was shortened by 1 base and J by 3 bases, with 9 bases between the two germline ends. Germline V lookup: CDR1 LNHNV, CDR2 YYDKDF (reference sequence). This CDR3 is 15 amino acids long. This CDR3 is CATSRGDGDTGELFF. Written as DNA, the CDR3 is TGTGCCACCAGCAGAGGGGACGGAGACACCGGGGAGCTGTTTTTT.

At least ten counts were recorded for this clonotype. This chain connects TRBV20-1 to TRBJ1-5; D remains ambiguous. V dropped 0 bases and J dropped 5 bases, with 11 bases sitting between them. Germline values: CDR1 DFQATT, CDR2 SNEGSKA (reference sequence). CDR3 length: 14 amino acids. The CDR3 region has the DNA TGCAGTGCTAGAGATGTCGGCAGAGATCAGCCCCAGCATTTT. As protein: CSARDVGRDQPQHF.

Many counts were recorded for this clonotype. The chain is built from TRBV7-2 and TRBJ2-7, with 8 bases matching TRBD1. The germline V gene has CDR1 SGHTA and CDR2 FQGNSA. With 1 base clipped from V and 6 bases from J, the junction kept 5 bases outside the gene matches. This CDR3 contains 14 residues. This CDR3 reads CASSLESGGGEQYF. The CDR3 DNA sequence: TGTGCCAGCAGCTTAGAGTCAGGGGGCGGCGAGCAGTACTTC.

This clonotype was counted ten times or more. The chain links TRBV29-1 to TRBJ2-5; 7 bases map to TRBD1. CDR3 length equals 12 residues. V lost 4 bases, J lost 2 bases, and 1 base stayed unmatched. Germline assignment: CDR1 SQVTM and CDR2 ANQGSEA. This CDR3 is CSVGGQQETQYF. The CDR3 coding sequence is TGCAGCGTTGGGGGACAGCAAGAGACCCAGTACTTC.

A few counts support this clonotype. Written as DNA, the CDR3 is TGTGCCAGCAGCCAAGCTGGCAGGAGCTCCTATAATTCACCCCTCCACTTT. Translating gives CASSQAGRSSYNSPLHF. The chain uses TRBV4-2 and TRBJ1-6; D unresolved. There are 17 residues in the CDR3. Germline values: CDR1 LGHNA, CDR2 YNFKEQ. The ends were cut back, 1 base at V and 0 bases at J, with 10 bases in the middle.

This clonotype occurred many times. The J gene is TRBJ1-1, the V gene TRBV5-4; 7 bases line up with TRBD1. CDR1 and CDR2 from the germline V gene are SGHNT and YYREEE (reference sequence). V lost 1 base and J lost 5; bases outside the gene matches: 8. CDR3 length: 15 residues. The CDR3 nucleotides read TGTGCCAGCAGCTTGAAGGTCAGGGGGGAAACTGAAGCTTTCTTT. Translating gives CASSLKVRGETEAFF.

This clonotype has a handful of counts. The J gene is TRBJ2-3, the V gene TRBV20-1; 10 nucleotides align to TRBD2. Germline V gene data show CDR1 as DFQATT and CDR2 as SNEGSKA (reference sequence). The CDR3 runs to 15 residues. The junction had 6 bases not matched to a gene; V was cut back by 1 base and J by 5 bases. The CDR3 coding sequence is TGCAGTGCTAGAGGAACTAGCGGGGTCAGAGATACGCAGTATTTT. Amino acid sequence: CSARGTSGVRDTQYF.

There are a few counts of this clonotype. The chain couples TRBV6-2 or TRBV6-3 to TRBJ1-2; 9 nucleotides align to TRBD1. V lost 7 bases, J lost 1 base, and 4 bases stayed unmatched. The germline gives CDR1 MNHEY, CDR2 SVGEGT. This CDR3 has 14 amino acids. CDR3 amino acids: CASNRGQVNYGYTF. The CDR3 nucleotides read TGTGCCAGCAACAGGGGGCAGGTTAACTATGGCTACACCTTC.

At least ten counts were recorded for this clonotype. The chain employs TRBV7-2 and TRBJ2-3; D gene uncertain. The CDR3 contains 16 residues. Germline values: CDR1 SGHTA, CDR2 FQGNSA. Trimming shortened V by 4 bases and J by 2 bases, and 16 bases separated the two germline ends. CDR3 in amino acids: CASSYGSAVNTDTQYF. The CDR3 DNA follows: TGTGCCAGCAGCTACGGTTCCGCCGTAAACACAGATACGCAGTATTTT.

The sample holds many counts of this clonotype. CDR3 in amino acids: CASSNLAGDGDGNQPQHF. The CDR3, as DNA: TGTGCCAGCAGCAATCTAGCGGGGGACGGAGACGGCAATCAGCCCCAGCATTTT. The V and J genes are TRBV21-1 and TRBJ1-5. TRBV21-1 is a pseudogene. This CDR3 is built from 18 residues.

A few counts support this clonotype. The chain uses TRBV7-9 and TRBJ1-4; TRBD1 aligns across 9 bases. V gave up 5 bases and J gave up 10 bases; unmatched junction bases: 11. The CDR3 totals 15 residues. Germline V lookup: CDR1 SEHNR, CDR2 FQNEAQ (reference sequence). The CDR3 region has the DNA TGTGCCAGCAGCGCCTCCGGGACAGGGATGGGAAAACTGTTTTTT. It encodes CASSASGTGMGKLFF.

This clonotype was counted many times. The rearrangement uses TRBV7-6 and TRBJ1-5; unclear D gene. The CDR3 contains 13 residues. In germline, CDR1 is SGHVS, CDR2 FNYEAQ. V dropped 1 base and J dropped 9 bases, with 10 bases sitting between them. The DNA for the CDR3 is TGTGCCAGCAGCTTAGGGGAGTATCGGCCCCAGCATTTT. This encodes CASSLGEYRPQHF.

This clonotype was observed a handful of times. The CDR3 coding sequence is TGCAGCGTACAGTTGGCTGGAAACACCATATATTTT. Its protein is CSVQLAGNTIYF. The V gene is TRBV29-1, the J gene TRBJ1-3; D remains ambiguous. Germline V gene lookup returns CDR1 SQVTM and CDR2 ANQGSEA. V lost 6 bases, J lost 2 bases, and 8 bases lay in between. The CDR3 sequence is 12 residues long.

This clonotype has ten or more counts. The chain uses TRBV9 and TRBJ2-3; 9 positions match TRBD2. Per the germline V gene, CDR1 is SGDLS and CDR2 is YYNGEE. Trimming removed 4 bases from V and 0 bases from J; junction bases left unmatched: 9. This CDR3 contains 17 residues. In DNA, the CDR3 is TGTGCCAGCAGCTTTACCGGGACTAGCAGTAGCACAGATACGCAGTATTTT. Its translation is CASSFTGTSSSTDTQYF.

This clonotype was counted a few times. The genes are TRBV10-3 and TRBJ1-3; D is ambiguous. The germline V gene has CDR1 ENHRY and CDR2 SYGVKD. The V gene lost 7 bases and the J gene lost 6 bases, with 13 bases spanning the gap. The length of the CDR3 is 13 residues. DNA for the CDR3: TGTGCCATCAAGGGCAGGACCGTAAACACCATATATTTT. It yields the protein CAIKGRTVNTIYF.

The chain employs TRBV18 and TRBJ2-7; D may correspond to TRBD1 or TRBD2 (5 bases each). CDR1 and CDR2 (germline): KGHSH, LQKENI. With 3 bases removed from V and 6 bases from J, the gap between germline ends came to 15 bases. This CDR3 region has 14 residues. CDR3 residues: CASSPNVGVSEQYV. The CDR3 nucleotides read TGTGCCAGCTCACCCAACGTGGGGGTTAGCGAGCAGTACGTC.

Only a few counts were recorded for this clonotype. The V call is TRBV4-1, the J call TRBJ2-3; perhaps TRBD2 as D (5 bases). V was shortened by 1 base and J by 6 bases, with 14 bases between the two germline ends. This CDR3 region has 15 residues. Germline CDR1 is MGHRA and CDR2 is YSYEKL. In DNA form, the CDR3 reads TGCGCCAGCAGCCAAGGCGGGTTAGCCTTCGATACGCAGTATTTT. Translation gives CASSQGGLAFDTQYF.

V and J are TRBV20-1 and TRBJ2-5; tentatively, D is TRBD2 (6 bases). The length of the CDR3 is 15 residues. Germline V gene data show CDR1 as DFQATT and CDR2 as SNEGSKA (reference sequence). Trimming cost V 0 bases and J 1 base, with 12 bases left between them. The CDR3 sequence is CSARDVRGFQETQYF. The CDR3 nucleotides read TGCAGTGCTAGAGATGTCCGGGGGTTCCAAGAGACCCAGTACTTC.

This clonotype was counted ten times or more. This rearrangement joins TRBV12-3 or TRBV12-4 to TRBJ1-1; D remains unclear. Trimming took 6 bases from V and 0 from J, leaving 5 bases between them. The CDR3 spans 12 residues. Written as DNA, the CDR3 is TGTGCCAGCAGCCGAATGAACACTGAAGCTTTCTTT. It yields the protein CASSRMNTEAFF.

This clonotype came up a few times. The rearrangement links TRBV7-3 to TRBJ1-3; the D is unclear. The V end lost 3 bases, the J end lost 0 bases, and 9 bases lay between the germline ends. The CDR3 sequence is 15 residues long. Per the germline V gene, CDR1 is SGHTA and CDR2 is FQGTGA. The CDR3 reads CASSFTAGSGNTIYF. CDR3 nucleotides: TGTGCCAGCAGCTTTACTGCGGGCTCTGGAAACACCATATATTTT.

The rearrangement joins TRBV9 to TRBJ2-3; unclear D gene. The length of the CDR3 is 16 residues. Trimming took off 3 bases at V and 4 bases at J, with 18 bases between the two ends. Germline CDR1 SGDLS, CDR2 YYNGEE. Written as DNA, the CDR3 is TGTGCCAGCAGCGAATCGGACGGAAGGTCAGCAGATACGCAGTATTTT. It translates to CASSESDGRSADTQYF.

This clonotype has ten or more counts. The chain couples TRBV11-2 to TRBJ2-5; 14 bases are shared with TRBD2. The J segment lost 5 bases and the V segment lost 1 base, leaving 6 bases of the junction unmatched. This CDR3 contains 17 residues. Germline V gives CDR1 SGHAT, CDR2 FQNNGV. The CDR3 reads CASSLAGGLAGVETQYF. The CDR3 DNA reads TGTGCCAGCAGCTTAGCCGGGGGACTAGCGGGGGTTGAGACCCAGTACTTC.

This clonotype was observed a handful of times. The V gene is TRBV7-2, the J gene TRBJ1-2; tentative D call: TRBD1 (6 bases). The V and J ends lost 5 bases and 0 bases respectively, with 13 bases between them. The CDR3 runs 15 residues. Germline V gene lookup returns CDR1 SGHTA and CDR2 FQGNSA. The CDR3 region has the DNA TGTGCCAGCAGCCCAACAGGGACCTCTAACTATGGCTACACCTTC. It encodes CASSPTGTSNYGYTF.

This clonotype was detected ten times or more. The gene calls are TRBV20-1 and TRBJ2-7; 8 nucleotides align to TRBD1. Unmatched junction bases numbered 2, after V lost 4 bases and J lost 6 bases. The germline gives CDR1 DFQATT, CDR2 SNEGSKA (reference sequence). The CDR3 totals 11 residues. For the CDR3, the DNA is TGCAGTGCTAAGGACAGGGCCGAGCAGTACGTC. It encodes CSAKDRAEQYV.

The chain is built from TRBV5-4 and TRBJ2-2; 10 positions match TRBD1. J was trimmed by 6 bases and V by 4 bases; bases with no gene match: 12. The CDR3 covers 17 residues. Germline CDR1 is SGHNT and CDR2 is YYREEE (reference sequence). CDR3 protein: CASSPVYRTGGAGELFF. In DNA form, the CDR3 reads TGTGCCAGCAGCCCGGTATACAGGACAGGGGGGGCCGGGGAGCTGTTTTTT.

This clonotype has a count of ten or more. V is TRBV5-1 and J is TRBJ1-5, with D tentatively TRBD1 (5 bases). Germline lookup yields CDR1 SGHRS and CDR2 YFSETQ. V was trimmed by 1 base and J by 5 bases, leaving 13 bases between them. The CDR3 loop spans 15 amino acids. The CDR3 loop reads CASSLNTGGDQPQHF. The CDR3 region has the DNA TGCGCCAGCAGCTTGAACACGGGGGGTGATCAGCCCCAGCATTTT. The full variable domain, rest sourced from reference TRBV5-1 and TRBJ1-5, is KAGVTQTPRYLIKTRGQQVTLSCSPISGHRSVSWYQQTPGQGLQFLFEYFSETQRNKGNFPGRFSGRQFSNSRSEMNVSTLELGDSALYLCASSLNTGGDQPQHFGDGTRLSIL.